These 27 T cell receptor beta chains originate from one sample sequenced in a study of blood T cell repertoires in COVID-19. Method: immunoSEQ multiplex PCR; TCRdb's copy keeps in-frame clones and lacks some. This table has about 70,000 clones, about 86% appearing once. Sequencing input: peripheral blood. These TCRs come from a human donor in a cohort sampled during active COVID-19.

The genes are TRBV6-2 or TRBV6-3 and TRBJ1-1; D is uncertain. Per the germline V gene, CDR1 is MNHEY and CDR2 is SVGEGT. This CDR3 region has 16 residues. V lost 2 bases, J lost 1 base, and 14 bases lay in between. For the CDR3, the DNA is TGTGCCAGCAGTTACAGCATCGGCAGGCCGAACACTGAAGCTTTCTTT. Translating it yields CASSYSIGRPNTEAFF.

The chain couples TRBV6-4 to TRBJ2-3; 9 bases line up with TRBD2. The germline gives CDR1 MRHNA, CDR2 SNTAGT. J was trimmed by 0 bases and V by 7 bases; bases with no gene match: 5. The CDR3 spans 15 residues. As DNA, the CDR3 is TGTGCCAGCAAAGCGGGGGGCGCTAGCACAGATACGCAGTATTTT. Protein product: CASKAGGASTDTQYF.

This clone was detected once. V is TRBV9 and J is TRBJ2-2; possible D gene TRBD2, 8 bases. The CDR3 extends over 16 amino acids. Germline V gene sequence: CDR1 SGDLS, CDR2 YYNGEE. The V and J ends lost 4 bases and 4 bases respectively, with 17 bases between them. CDR3 nucleotides: TGTGCCAGCAGCCCCCGGGAGGGGGCGCCCACCGGGGAGCTGTTTTTT. This codes for CASSPREGAPTGELFF.

The J gene is TRBJ1-2, the V gene TRBV6-5; a weak D match, TRBD1 (6 bases). The ends were cut back, 3 bases at V and 3 bases at J, with 11 bases in the middle. This CDR3 region has 14 residues. Per germline, CDR1 MNHEY and CDR2 SVGAGI. This chain's CDR3 is CASSYAGAHYGYTF. The DNA of the CDR3 is TGTGCCAGCAGTTATGCGGGGGCCCACTATGGCTACACCTTC.

The chain uses TRBV29-1 and TRBJ2-7; perhaps TRBD2 as D (5 bases). The CDR3 length is 14 residues. Trimming took off 5 bases at V and 5 bases at J, with 19 bases between the two ends. In germline, CDR1 is SQVTM, CDR2 ANQGSEA. For the CDR3, the DNA is TGCAGCGTTCACAGTCGCTTTACCGGGAACGAGCAGTACTTC. This sequence encodes CSVHSRFTGNEQYF.

The rearrangement uses TRBV5-8 and TRBJ1-2; 9 bases map to TRBD1. This CDR3 is built from 15 residues. CDR1 is SGHTS, CDR2 YDEGEE, per germline. The V and J ends lost 1 base and 6 bases, in that order; junction bases with no gene match: 7. The chain's CDR3 is CASSLTGGAENGYTF. The CDR3 nucleotides are TGTGCCAGCAGCTTGACAGGGGGCGCTGAGAATGGCTACACCTTC.

For the CDR3, the DNA is TGTGCCTGGACAGGTAGCACAGATACGCAGTATTTT. It specifies CAWTGSTDTQYF. The chain carries TRBV30 and TRBJ2-3; D ambiguous. Trimming took off 4 bases at V and 0 bases at J, with 5 bases between the two ends. The CDR3 length is 12 residues. CDR1 GTSNPN and CDR2 SVGIG come from the germline V gene (reference sequence).

A single count supports this clone. The gene calls are TRBV19 and TRBJ2-2; 11 bases map to TRBD1. V dropped 5 bases and J dropped 3; count of bases not matched to a gene: 2. Germline V gives CDR1 LNHDA, CDR2 SQIVND (reference sequence). This CDR3 is 15 amino acids long. For the CDR3, the DNA is TGTGCCAGTAGTGAGGGACAGGGGGACACCGGGGAGCTGTTTTTT. It is translated as CASSEGQGDTGELFF.

This chain joins TRBV5-1 and TRBJ1-2; no clear D gene. There are 13 residues in the CDR3. Germline CDR1 reads SGHRS; CDR2 reads YFSETQ. Trimming took off 5 bases at V and 3 bases at J, with 11 bases between the two ends. CDR3 in amino acids: CASRSTTHYGYTF. CDR3 nucleotide sequence: TGCGCCAGCAGGTCGACAACTCACTATGGCTACACCTTC.

V is TRBV2 and J is TRBJ2-7; possible D gene TRBD2, 6 bases. The CDR3 consists of 14 residues. Germline V gives CDR1 SNHLY, CDR2 FYNNEI. V lost 5 bases, J lost 2 bases, and 13 bases lay in between. The CDR3 DNA is TGTGCCAGCAGTACCGGGACTCGGGCCTACGAGCAGTACTTC. It encodes CASSTGTRAYEQYF.

DNA for the CDR3: TGTGCCAGCAGTATAGCGTCCTACAATGAGCAGTTCTTC. This encodes CASSIASYNEQFF. The chain couples TRBV28 to TRBJ2-1; D is perhaps TRBD2 (5 bases). V was shortened by 5 bases and J by 1 base, with 6 bases between the two germline ends. Per germline, CDR1 MDHEN and CDR2 SYDVKM. CDR3 length equals 13 residues.

The V gene is TRBV28, the J gene TRBJ1-1; 8 bases align to TRBD1. The CDR3 sequence is 16 residues long. Germline loops: CDR1 MDHEN, CDR2 SYDVKM. V gave up 6 bases and J gave up 3 bases; unmatched junction bases: 12. CDR3 residues: CASRAPGGGWDTEAFF. The CDR3 DNA sequence: TGTGCCAGCAGAGCACCAGGGGGCGGGTGGGACACTGAAGCTTTCTTT. Full variable domain (remainder filled in from reference TRBV28 and TRBJ1-1): DVKVTQSSRYLVKRTGEKVFLECVQDMDHENMFWYRQDPGLGLRLIYFSYDVKMKEKGDIPEGYSVSREKKERFSLILESASTNQTSMYLCASRAPGGGWDTEAFFGQGTRLTVV.

The gene calls are TRBV2 and TRBJ1-2; tentatively, D is TRBD1 (6 bases). From germline, CDR1 is SNHLY and CDR2 FYNNEI. Trimming cost V 8 bases and J 8 bases, with 12 bases left between them. This CDR3 has 11 amino acids. CDR3 residues: CASWGRRGYTF. The CDR3 DNA sequence: TGTGCCAGCTGGGGGCGGAGGGGCTACACCTTC. Complete variable domain (other parts from reference TRBV2 and TRBJ1-2): EPEVTQTPSHQVTQMGQEVILRCVPISNHLYFYWYRQILGQKVEFLVSFYNNEISEKSEIFDDQFSVERPDGSNFTLKIRSTKLEDSAMYFCASWGRRGYTFGSGTRLTVV.

This clone was counted only a few times. This specimen includes other DNA sequences encoding the same CDR3. As DNA, the CDR3 is TGTGCCAGCTCACCCCTGACATCTGCAACTAATGAAAAACTGTTTTTT. Residues: CASSPLTSATNEKLFF. The chain uses TRBV18 and TRBJ1-4; D uncertain. This CDR3 comprises 16 residues. Per the germline V gene, CDR1 is KGHSH and CDR2 is LQKENI. Trimming removed 3 bases at V and 0 bases at J, with 11 bases between.

This clone was observed a few times. This chain uses TRBV6-6 with TRBJ2-5; 8 nucleotides line up with TRBD2. J lost 4 bases, V lost 5 bases, and 3 bases had no gene match. Germline V gives CDR1 MNHNY, CDR2 SVGAGI (reference sequence). The CDR3 has 13 amino acids. The CDR3 nucleotides read TGTGCCAGCAGTGCGAGCGGGGGAGAGACCCAGTACTTC. Translating it yields CASSASGGETQYF.

This clone was picked up one time. The V gene is TRBV6-6, the J gene TRBJ2-3, with D possibly being TRBD1 (6 bases). Germline lookup yields CDR1 MNHNY and CDR2 SVGAGI (reference sequence). V lost 2 bases and J 9 bases, leaving 12 bases between the germline ends. The CDR3 totals 13 residues. CDR3 coding DNA: TGTGCCAGCAGTTACCAGGGGCAGTGGACGCAGTATTTT. Translation gives CASSYQGQWTQYF.

The J gene is TRBJ1-4, the V gene TRBV6-5; 8 positions match TRBD1. The CDR3 spans 15 residues. V shed 5 bases and J 3 bases; nucleotides not matched to a gene: 5. CDR1 is MNHEY, CDR2 SVGAGI, per germline. The DNA of the CDR3 is TGTGCCAGCAGTCAACCGGGACAGGCTAATGAAAAACTGTTTTTT. Amino acids: CASSQPGQANEKLFF.

The chain recombines TRBV5-1 with TRBJ2-1; 11 bases fit TRBD2. V was pared by 4 bases and J by 1 base, with 7 bases of the junction left unmatched. The CDR3 spans 17 residues. Germline V CDR1 and CDR2: SGHRS, YFSETQ. In DNA form, the CDR3 reads TGCGCCAGCAGCGTATATAGCGGGGGGGCGTCCTACAATGAGCAGTTCTTC. It encodes CASSVYSGGASYNEQFF.

A single count supports this clone. CDR3 nucleotides: TGTGCCAGCAGTGAGCATCCAGAAGATGGCTACACCTTC. Translation gives CASSEHPEDGYTF. This chain joins TRBV2 and TRBJ1-2; D is unclear. The V gene lost 3 bases and the J gene lost 6 bases, with 11 bases spanning the gap. This CDR3 is built from 13 residues. Germline assignment: CDR1 SNHLY and CDR2 FYNNEI.

V is TRBV6-5 and J is TRBJ1-3; TRBD1 matches at 9 bases. Germline values: CDR1 MNHEY, CDR2 SVGAGI. The CDR3 consists of 16 residues. With V trimmed by 0 bases and J by 4 bases, 4 bases remained unmatched. The CDR3 here is CASSYSSGTGGNTIYF. The CDR3 DNA sequence: TGTGCCAGCAGTTACTCGTCCGGGACAGGGGGAAACACCATATATTTT.

The V and J genes are TRBV4-1 and TRBJ2-3, with 9 bases lining up with TRBD2. Germline values: CDR1 MGHRA, CDR2 YSYEKL. This CDR3 contains 17 residues. Trimming at V came to 2 bases and at J to 2 bases, leaving 8 bases not matched to a gene. The CDR3 spells CASSQSSSGAYTDTQYF. The CDR3 DNA is TGCGCCAGCAGCCAATCATCTAGCGGGGCTTACACAGATACGCAGTATTTT.

The chain couples TRBV6-6 to TRBJ1-6; possibly TRBD1 for D (5 bases). V gave up 1 base and J gave up 5 bases, with 6 bases separating them. Germline V gene sequence: CDR1 MNHNY, CDR2 SVGAGI (reference sequence). The CDR3 contains 14 residues. The CDR3, as DNA: TGTGCCAGCAGTTACTTGGACAATAATTCACCCCTCCACTTT. Its protein is CASSYLDNNSPLHF.

The chain links TRBV6-5 to TRBJ1-3, with a possible D match to TRBD1 (6 bases). The V gene's germline CDR1 is MNHEY and CDR2 SVGAGI. The CDR3 is 15 residues long. Trimming cost V 6 bases and J 0 bases, with 12 bases left between them. This CDR3 reads CASRTQGDSGNTIYF. The CDR3 DNA reads as TGTGCCAGCAGGACACAGGGTGACTCTGGAAACACCATATATTTT.

The J gene is TRBJ2-5, the V gene TRBV5-1; D perhaps matches TRBD2 (5 bases). Trimming took off 0 bases at V and 7 bases at J, with 16 bases between the two ends. Germline V gene lookup returns CDR1 SGHRS and CDR2 YFSETQ. The CDR3 runs to 15 residues. CDR3 DNA sequence: TGCGCCAGCAGCTTGGGGTCGGCGGAGGTGGGGACCCAGTACTTC. Its translation: CASSLGSAEVGTQYF.

This chain uses TRBV19 with TRBJ2-3, with 9 nucleotides matching TRBD2. V lost 3 bases to trimming and J lost 2 bases; unmatched junction nucleotides: 6. Germline V gene lookup returns CDR1 LNHDA and CDR2 SQIVND (reference sequence). The CDR3 consists of 16 residues. CDR3 nucleotide sequence: TGTGCCAGTAGTATGATAGCGGGGGCGACCACAGATACGCAGTATTTT. This gives the protein CASSMIAGATTDTQYF.

This clone was seen a few times. The chain employs TRBV28 and TRBJ2-3, with D possibly being TRBD2 (5 bases). The V gene's germline CDR1 is MDHEN and CDR2 SYDVKM. CDR3 length equals 15 residues. Deletions cut 3 bases from V and 2 bases from J, with 12 bases between. The CDR3 loop reads CASSFLDSYTDTQYF. The CDR3 DNA is TGTGCCAGCAGTTTTCTGGACTCCTACACAGATACGCAGTATTTT.

The gene calls are TRBV5-1 and TRBJ1-6, with D hard to call. In germline, CDR1 is SGHRS, CDR2 YFSETQ. V was clipped by 0 bases and J by 0 bases, with 10 bases between them. CDR3 size: 17 residues. The CDR3 loop reads CASSLVHEGSYNSPLHF. The CDR3 nucleotides read TGCGCCAGCAGCTTGGTGCACGAGGGCTCCTATAATTCACCCCTCCACTTT.